This T cell receptor beta chain derives from a study of T cells in Graves' hyperthyroidism and ophthalmopathy. Participants, patients aged 18 to 65, had newly diagnosed hyperthyroidism with a duration under 2 months. Diagnosis relied on clinical symptoms, serum thyroxine and TRAb, thyroid ultrasound and orbital computed tomography. The source of the PBMCs was over 8.5 ml of fresh peripheral blood. This clonotype was picked up many times. The antigen is undetermined. Germline assignment: CDR1 SGHRS and CDR2 YFSETQ. The CDR3 runs 15 residues. V gave up 4 bases and J gave up 7 bases; unmatched junction bases: 12. It was RNA transcripts that yielded the amplified TCR beta CDR3 regions. The HTBI set primed first-round TCR CDR3 RT-PCR. TCRdb re-called the multiplex PCR reads through MiXCR, storing one row per CDR3 protein. This sample has about 550,000 distinct CDR3 sequences, with under 25% found just once.

Findings and caveats of the study: Expanded thyroid clonotypes (above 0.001) were mostly also found in blood.

This receptor was obtained from a man aged 18 to 30 with Graves' hyperthyroidism. The gene calls are TRBV5-1 and TRBJ1-1, with 8 bases lining up with TRBD1. The sequenced sample consisted of blood. The CDR3 spells CASSGSDRGGDEAFF. The DNA of the CDR3 is TGCGCCAGCAGCGGGTCCGACAGGGGAGGGGATGAAGCTTTCTTT.